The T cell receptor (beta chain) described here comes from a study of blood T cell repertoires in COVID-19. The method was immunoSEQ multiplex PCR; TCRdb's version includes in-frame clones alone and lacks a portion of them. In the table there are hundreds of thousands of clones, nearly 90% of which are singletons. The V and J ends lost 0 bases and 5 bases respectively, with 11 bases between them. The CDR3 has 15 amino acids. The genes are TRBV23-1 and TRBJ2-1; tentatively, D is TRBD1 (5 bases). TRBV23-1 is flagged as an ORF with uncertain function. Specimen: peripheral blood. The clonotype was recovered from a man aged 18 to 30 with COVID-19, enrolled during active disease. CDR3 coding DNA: TGCGCCAGCAGTCAATCCCGGACACTTAACAATGAGCAGTTCTTC. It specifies CASSQSRTLNNEQFF.